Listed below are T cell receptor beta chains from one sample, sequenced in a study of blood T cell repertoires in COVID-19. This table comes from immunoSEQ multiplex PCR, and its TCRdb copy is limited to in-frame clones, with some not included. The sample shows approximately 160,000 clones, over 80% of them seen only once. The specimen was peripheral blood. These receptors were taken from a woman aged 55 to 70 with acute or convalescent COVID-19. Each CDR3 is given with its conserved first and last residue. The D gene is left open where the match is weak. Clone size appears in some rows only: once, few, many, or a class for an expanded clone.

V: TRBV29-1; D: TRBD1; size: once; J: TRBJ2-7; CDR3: CSVRTGLYEQYF; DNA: TGCAGCGTTCGGACAGGTCTGTACGAGCAGTACTTC
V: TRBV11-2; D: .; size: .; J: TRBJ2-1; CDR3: CASSPFPGDADNEQFF; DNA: TGTGCCAGCAGCCCCTTCCCGGGGGACGCGGACAATGAGCAGTTCTTC
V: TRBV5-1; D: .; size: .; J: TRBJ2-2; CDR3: CASSSLRNTGELFF; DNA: TGCGCCAGCAGCTCGCTAAGGAACACCGGGGAGCTGTTTTTT
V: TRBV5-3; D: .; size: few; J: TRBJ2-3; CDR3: CARSWLSGCLTDTQYF; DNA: TGTGCCAGAAGCTGGTTAAGCGGGTGTCTCACAGATACGCAGTATTTT
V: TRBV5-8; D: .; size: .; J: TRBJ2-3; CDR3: CASSLTGVLAQAQSSQYF; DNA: TGTGCCAGCAGCTTGACGGGGGTGCTGGCGCAAGCACAGAGTTCGCAGTATTTT
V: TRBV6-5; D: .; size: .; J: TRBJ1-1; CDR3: CASRPPSGITEAFF; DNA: TGTGCCAGCAGACCCCCGTCAGGGATCACTGAAGCTTTCTTT
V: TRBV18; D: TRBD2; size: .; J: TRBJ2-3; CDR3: CASSPNGLAGTDTQYF; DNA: TGTGCCAGCTCACCAAACGGACTAGCGGGCACAGATACGCAGTATTTT
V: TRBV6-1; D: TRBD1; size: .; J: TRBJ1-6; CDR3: CASSELVTGGSPLHF; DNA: TGTGCCAGCAGTGAACTGGTCACAGGGGGATCACCCCTCCACTTT
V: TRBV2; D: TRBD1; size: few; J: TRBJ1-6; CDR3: CASGQGANSPLHF; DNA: TGTGCCAGTGGACAGGGGGCGAATTCACCCCTCCACTTT
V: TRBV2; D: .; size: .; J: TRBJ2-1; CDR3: CASRELMQFF; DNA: TGTGCCAGCAGAGAACTTATGCAGTTCTTC
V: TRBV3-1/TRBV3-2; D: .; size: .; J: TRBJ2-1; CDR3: CASSQASGNEQFF; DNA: TGTGCCAGCAGCCAGGCCTCGGGCAATGAGCAGTTCTTC
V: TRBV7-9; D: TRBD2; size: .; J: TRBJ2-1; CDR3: CASSSGLAGGRERNEQFF; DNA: TGTGCCAGCAGCTCGGGACTAGCGGGGGGCCGGGAACGGAATGAGCAGTTCTTC
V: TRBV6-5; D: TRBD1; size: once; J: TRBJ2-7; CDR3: CASSYRDRNYEQYF; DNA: TGTGCCAGCAGTTACCGGGACAGGAATTACGAGCAGTACTTC
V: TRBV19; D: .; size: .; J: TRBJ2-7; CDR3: CASSIAKANEQYF; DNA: TGTGCCAGTAGTATCGCGAAAGCCAACGAGCAGTACTTC
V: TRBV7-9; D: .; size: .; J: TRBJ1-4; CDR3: CASSWGRGRSTNEKLFF; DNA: TGTGCCAGCAGCTGGGGGAGGGGACGCTCCACTAATGAAAAACTGTTTTTT
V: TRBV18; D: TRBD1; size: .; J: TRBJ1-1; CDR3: CASSLGQGSLRAFF; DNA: TGTGCCAGCTCACTGGGACAGGGCAGCTTGAGGGCTTTCTTT
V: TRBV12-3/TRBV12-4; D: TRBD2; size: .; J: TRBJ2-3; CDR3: CASSRGEDTQYF; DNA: TGTGCCAGCAGTCGGGGGGAGGATACGCAGTATTTT
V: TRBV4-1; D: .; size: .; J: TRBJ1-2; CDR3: CASSQASGAAGYGYTF; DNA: TGCGCCAGCAGCCAAGCCTCAGGGGCCGCGGGTTATGGCTACACCTTC
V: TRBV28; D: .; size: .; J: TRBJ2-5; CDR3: CASSFGREETQYF; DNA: TGTGCCAGCAGTTTTGGGAGAGAAGAGACCCAGTACTTC
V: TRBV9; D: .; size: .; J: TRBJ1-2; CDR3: CASSAWDFNYGYTF; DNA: TGTGCCAGCAGCGCTTGGGACTTTAACTATGGCTACACCTTC
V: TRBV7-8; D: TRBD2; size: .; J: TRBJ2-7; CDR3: CASSLLSGSSYEQYF; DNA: TGTGCCAGCAGCCTGTTAAGCGGGAGCTCCTACGAGCAGTACTTC
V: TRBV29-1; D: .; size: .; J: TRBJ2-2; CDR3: CSVFQGTNTGELFF; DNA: TGCAGCGTTTTTCAGGGGACGAACACCGGGGAGCTGTTTTTT
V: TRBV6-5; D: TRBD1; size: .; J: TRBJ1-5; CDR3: CASRRTGGQYQPQHF; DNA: TGTGCCAGCAGGAGGACAGGGGGCCAATATCAGCCCCAGCATTTT
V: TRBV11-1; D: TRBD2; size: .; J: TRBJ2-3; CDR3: CASSFLTSGGTDTQYF; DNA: TGTGCCAGCAGCTTTCTGACTAGCGGGGGAACAGATACGCAGTATTTT
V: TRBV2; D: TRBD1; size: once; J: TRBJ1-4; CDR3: CASRVQGANNEKLFF; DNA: TGTGCCAGCAGAGTACAGGGGGCGAATAATGAAAAACTGTTTTTT